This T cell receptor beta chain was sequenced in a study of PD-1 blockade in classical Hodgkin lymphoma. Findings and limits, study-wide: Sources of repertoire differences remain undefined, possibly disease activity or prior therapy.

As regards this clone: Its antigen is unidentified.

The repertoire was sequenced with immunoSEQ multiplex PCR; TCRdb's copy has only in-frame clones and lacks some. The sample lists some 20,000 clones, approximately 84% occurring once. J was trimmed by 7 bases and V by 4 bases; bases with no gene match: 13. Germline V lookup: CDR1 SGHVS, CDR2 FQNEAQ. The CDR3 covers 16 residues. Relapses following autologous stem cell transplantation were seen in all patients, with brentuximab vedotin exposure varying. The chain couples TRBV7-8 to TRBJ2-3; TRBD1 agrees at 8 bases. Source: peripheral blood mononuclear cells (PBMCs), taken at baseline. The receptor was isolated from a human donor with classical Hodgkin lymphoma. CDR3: CASSSPFRGRANTQYF. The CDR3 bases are TGTGCCAGCAGCTCCCCCTTCAGGGGGCGGGCGAATACGCAGTATTTT.